This is a list of T cell receptor beta chains from one sample in a study of cytomegalovirus exposure and HLA in healthy donors. Some clones are missing from TCRdb's copy, which holds only in-frame ones; the method was immunoSEQ multiplex PCR. The sample consists of about 110,000 clones, about 75% of them appearing once. Sequenced sample: PBMCs. The source is a man aged 35-49 years in good health and CMV-seronegative. Both conserved end residues are part of each CDR3. The D gene is left open where the match is weak. The size entry is marked missing in some rows and otherwise reads once, few, many or a size class.

clone size | J gene | V gene | D gene | CDR3 protein | CDR3 DNA
. | TRBJ2-3 | TRBV5-6 | . | CASSSGWGDTQYF | TGTGCCAGCAGCTCGGGGTGGGGAGATACGCAGTATTTT
. | TRBJ2-7 | TRBV6-1 | TRBD2 | CASSESLAGSYEQYF | TGTGCCAGCAGTGAGAGTCTAGCGGGCTCCTACGAGCAGTACTTC
. | TRBJ2-3 | TRBV5-4 | TRBD1 | CASNLNGQGPDTQYF | TGTGCCAGCAACCTAAATGGACAGGGACCAGATACGCAGTATTTT
. | TRBJ2-2 | TRBV4-1 | TRBD2 | CASSQEPPAGANTGELFF | TGCGCCAGCAGCCAAGAACCACCAGCGGGGGCGAACACCGGGGAGCTGTTTTTT
. | TRBJ1-2 | TRBV28 | TRBD1 | CASRSRDRGGYGYTF | TGTGCCAGCAGATCCCGGGACAGGGGTGGATATGGCTACACCTTC
. | TRBJ2-3 | TRBV9 | . | CASSAGTDTQYF | TGTGCCAGCAGCGCAGGGACAGATACGCAGTATTTT
. | TRBJ1-3 | TRBV5-1 | . | CASSLDRQDSGNTIYF | TGCGCCAGCAGCTTGGATCGACAGGACTCTGGAAACACCATATATTTT
. | TRBJ2-5 | TRBV10-2 | TRBD2 | CASSELAGGLGTQYF | TGCGCCAGCAGTGAACTAGCGGGGGGGCTAGGGACCCAGTACTTC
. | TRBJ2-7 | TRBV12-5 | TRBD1 | CASGRPGTGFGEQYF | TGTGCTAGTGGTAGACCCGGGACAGGGTTTGGCGAGCAGTACTTC
once | TRBJ2-1 | TRBV5-4 | . | CASSLDSGSYNEQFF | TGTGCCAGCAGCTTGGACTCAGGCTCCTACAATGAGCAGTTCTTC
. | TRBJ1-2 | TRBV15 | TRBD1 | CATSSGQGPVGGYTF | TGTGCCACCAGCAGTGGACAGGGTCCAGTGGGTGGCTACACCTTC
. | TRBJ2-1 | TRBV29-1 | . | CSGCLGGLGNQFF | TGCAGCGGGTGCCTGGGGGGTCTCGGAAATCAGTTCTTC
. | TRBJ2-5 | TRBV6-1 | TRBD1 | CASVRDRGQETQYF | TGTGCCAGCGTCCGGGACAGGGGGCAGGAGACCCAGTACTTC
. | TRBJ2-7 | TRBV27 | TRBD1 | CASSYLGQGSYEQYF | TGTGCCAGCAGTTACCTGGGACAGGGGTCCTACGAGCAGTACTTC
. | TRBJ1-5 | TRBV1 | . | CTSSRQGKSAEGQPQHF | TGCACCAGCTCCCGACAGGGTAAGTCGGCAGAAGGTCAGCCCCAGCATTTT
few | TRBJ1-1 | TRBV19 | TRBD1 | CASNSGGANTEAFF | TGTGCCAGTAATTCAGGGGGCGCGAACACTGAAGCTTTCTTT
. | TRBJ2-7 | TRBV29-1 | . | CSARRDNYEQYF | TGCAGCGCCCGAAGGGACAACTACGAGCAGTACTTC
. | TRBJ2-3 | TRBV6-6 | . | CASSTLLPPTTQYF | TGTGCCAGCTCGACTCTACTTCCTCCAACTACGCAGTATTTT
. | TRBJ1-1 | TRBV5-1 | . | CASSNTVNTEAFF | TGCGCCAGCAGTAATACTGTGAACACTGAAGCTTTCTTT
. | TRBJ2-7 | TRBV10-3 | TRBD1 | CAISDTGDLYEQYF | TGTGCCATCAGTGATACAGGGGATCTATACGAGCAGTACTTC
. | TRBJ1-1 | TRBV4-1 | TRBD1 | CASSPYRQGKATEAFF | TGCGCCAGCAGCCCATATCGACAGGGAAAGGCGACTGAAGCTTTCTTT
. | TRBJ1-5 | TRBV12-5 | TRBD1 | CASHTGVVSQPQHF | TGTGCTAGTCATACAGGGGTCGTCAGCCAGCCCCAGCATTTT
. | TRBJ2-7 | TRBV7-9 | TRBD1 | CASSLVGQGAPEQYF | TGTGCCAGCAGCTTAGTCGGACAGGGGGCGCCCGAGCAGTACTTC
. | TRBJ1-2 | TRBV27 | . | CASSLSARYGYTF | TGTGCCAGCAGTTTATCGGCCCGCTATGGCTACACCTTC
. | TRBJ2-3 | TRBV19 | TRBD2 | CASSGGGGLADTQYF | TGTGCCAGTTCTGGCGGGGGGGGCCTGGCAGATACGCAGTATTTT
. | TRBJ1-1 | TRBV6-1 | TRBD1 | CASGDIRGPNTEAFF | TGTGCCAGCGGTGACATCAGGGGGCCTAACACTGAAGCTTTCTTT
few | TRBJ2-5 | TRBV2 | . | CASSVDHGRQETQYF | TGTGCCAGCAGCGTTGATCATGGCAGACAAGAGACCCAGTACTTC
. | TRBJ2-7 | TRBV2 | . | CASTGLSYEQYF | TGTGCCAGCACAGGTCTGTCCTACGAGCAGTACTTC
. | TRBJ1-6 | TRBV6-5 | . | CASSLRSSGIPLHF | TGTGCCAGCAGTTTGAGGTCATCCGGGATCCCCCTCCACTTT
few | TRBJ1-4 | TRBV7-2 | . | CASSLRLRGRGEKLFF | TGTGCCAGCAGCCTCAGGTTGAGGGGGAGGGGTGAAAAACTGTTTTTT
. | TRBJ1-1 | TRBV7-3 | TRBD1 | CASSPDRGMNTEAFF | TGTGCCAGCAGCCCCGACAGGGGGATGAACACTGAAGCTTTCTTT
. | TRBJ2-3 | TRBV11-2 | TRBD2 | CASSHGLVSSDTQYF | TGTGCCAGCAGCCACGGACTAGTATCGTCAGATACGCAGTATTTT
. | TRBJ2-7 | TRBV5-4 | TRBD1 | CASSLDRGEQYF | TGTGCCAGCAGCTTGGACAGGGGCGAGCAGTACTTC
few | TRBJ2-3 | TRBV2 | TRBD2 | CASSEPGLAGGDTDTQYF | TGTGCCAGCAGTGAACCCGGACTAGCGGGGGGAGACACAGATACGCAGTATTTT
. | TRBJ1-5 | TRBV19 | . | CASSFTGYGNQPQHF | TGTGCCAGTAGTTTCACAGGATATGGCAATCAGCCCCAGCATTTT
. | TRBJ2-7 | TRBV5-4 | TRBD2 | CASSSSAGGYEQYF | TGTGCCAGCAGCTCGTCAGCGGGGGGGTACGAGCAGTACTTC
. | TRBJ2-2 | TRBV5-1 | TRBD1 | CASSRQGNTGELFF | TGCGCCAGCAGCCGACAGGGGAACACCGGGGAGCTGTTTTTT